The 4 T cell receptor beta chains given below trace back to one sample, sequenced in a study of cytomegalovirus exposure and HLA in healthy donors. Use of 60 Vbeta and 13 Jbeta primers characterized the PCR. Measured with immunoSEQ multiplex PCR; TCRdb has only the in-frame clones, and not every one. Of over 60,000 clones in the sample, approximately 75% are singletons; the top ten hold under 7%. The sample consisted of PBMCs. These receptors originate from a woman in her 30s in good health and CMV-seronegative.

CDR3 DNA: TGTGCCAGTAGTAGCGGGAGGGGGGTCAATGAGCAGTTCTTC. Encoded protein: CASSSGRGVNEQFF. The chain joins TRBV19 to TRBJ2-1; TRBD2 aligns across 9 bases. Trimming took 4 bases from V and 6 from J; bases not matched to a gene: 4. The germline V gene encodes CDR1 LNHDA and CDR2 SQIVND (reference sequence). The CDR3 is made up of 14 amino acids.

CDR3 nucleotide sequence: TGTGCCAGCAGCTTAACCCGGACAGTTCTTTATGGCTACACCTTC. Amino acids: CASSLTRTVLYGYTF. The chain combines TRBV7-8 with TRBJ1-2; the D gene is possibly TRBD1 (6 bases). Trimming left V 2 bases short and J 5 bases short, with 15 bases between. Per germline, CDR1 SGHVS and CDR2 FQNEAQ. The CDR3 sequence is 15 residues long.

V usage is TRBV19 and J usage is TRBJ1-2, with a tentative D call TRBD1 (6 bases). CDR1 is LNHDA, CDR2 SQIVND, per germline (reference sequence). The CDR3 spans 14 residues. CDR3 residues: CACCKAGAAYGYTF. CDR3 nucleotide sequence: TGTGCTTGTTGCAAAGCGGGGGCGGCCTACGGCTACACCTTC.

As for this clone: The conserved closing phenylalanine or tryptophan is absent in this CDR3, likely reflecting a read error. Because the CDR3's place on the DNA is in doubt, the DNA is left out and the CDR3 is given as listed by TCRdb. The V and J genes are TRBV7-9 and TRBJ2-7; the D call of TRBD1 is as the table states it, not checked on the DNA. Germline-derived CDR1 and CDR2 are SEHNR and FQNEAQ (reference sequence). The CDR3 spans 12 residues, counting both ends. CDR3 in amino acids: CSSSLGQGQLST.